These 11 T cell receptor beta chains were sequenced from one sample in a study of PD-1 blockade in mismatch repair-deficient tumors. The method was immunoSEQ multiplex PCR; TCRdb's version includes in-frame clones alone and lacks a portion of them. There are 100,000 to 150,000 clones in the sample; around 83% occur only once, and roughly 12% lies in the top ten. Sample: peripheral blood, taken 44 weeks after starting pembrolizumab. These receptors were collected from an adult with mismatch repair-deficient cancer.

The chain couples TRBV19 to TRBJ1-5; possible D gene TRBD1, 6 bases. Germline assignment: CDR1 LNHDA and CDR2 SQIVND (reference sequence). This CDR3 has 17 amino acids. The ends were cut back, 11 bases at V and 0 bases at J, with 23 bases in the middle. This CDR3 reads CAARPRGGLYSNQPQHF. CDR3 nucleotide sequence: TGTGCCGCTCGTCCCAGGGGAGGCCTATATAGCAATCAGCCCCAGCATTTT.

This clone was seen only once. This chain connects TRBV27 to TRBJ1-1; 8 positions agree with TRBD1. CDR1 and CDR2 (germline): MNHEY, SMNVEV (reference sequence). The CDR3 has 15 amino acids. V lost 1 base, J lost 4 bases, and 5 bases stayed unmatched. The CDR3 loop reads CASSLYRGDGTEAFF. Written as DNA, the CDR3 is TGTGCCAGCAGTTTATACAGGGGGGATGGCACTGAAGCTTTCTTT.

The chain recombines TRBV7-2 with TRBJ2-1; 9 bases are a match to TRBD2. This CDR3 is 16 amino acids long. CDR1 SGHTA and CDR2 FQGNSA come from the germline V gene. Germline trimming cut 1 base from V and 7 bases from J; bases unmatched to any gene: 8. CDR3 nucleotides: TGTGCCAGCAGCTTAGTGGTTACAGCGGGAGGAAATGAGCAGTTCTTC. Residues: CASSLVVTAGGNEQFF.

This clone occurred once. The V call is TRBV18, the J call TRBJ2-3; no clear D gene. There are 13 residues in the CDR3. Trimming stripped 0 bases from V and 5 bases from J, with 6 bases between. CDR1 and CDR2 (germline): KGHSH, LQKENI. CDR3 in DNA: TGTGCCAGCTCACCACCGTTAGAAGATACGCAGTATTTT. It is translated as CASSPPLEDTQYF.

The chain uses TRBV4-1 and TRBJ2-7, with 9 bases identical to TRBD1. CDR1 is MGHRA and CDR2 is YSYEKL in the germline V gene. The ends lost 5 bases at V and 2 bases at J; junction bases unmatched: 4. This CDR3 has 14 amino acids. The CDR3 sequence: CASSAQGAPYEQYF. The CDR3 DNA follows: TGCGCCAGCAGCGCACAGGGGGCCCCCTACGAGCAGTACTTC.

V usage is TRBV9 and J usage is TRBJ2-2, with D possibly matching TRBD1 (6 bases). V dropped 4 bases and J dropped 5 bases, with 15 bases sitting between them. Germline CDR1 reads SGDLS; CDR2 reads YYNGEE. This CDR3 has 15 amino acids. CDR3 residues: CASSTSGTPTGELFF. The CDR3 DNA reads TGTGCCAGCAGCACATCCGGGACACCGACCGGGGAGCTGTTTTTT.

The CDR3 DNA follows: TGTGCCTGGAGTGTATCCGACGTCACTGAAGCTTTCTTT. This gives the protein CAWSVSDVTEAFF. The chain is built from TRBV30 and TRBJ1-1; D unclear. The CDR3 length is 13 residues. From germline, CDR1 is GTSNPN and CDR2 SVGIG (reference sequence). Trimming stripped 0 bases from V and 4 bases from J, with 9 bases between.

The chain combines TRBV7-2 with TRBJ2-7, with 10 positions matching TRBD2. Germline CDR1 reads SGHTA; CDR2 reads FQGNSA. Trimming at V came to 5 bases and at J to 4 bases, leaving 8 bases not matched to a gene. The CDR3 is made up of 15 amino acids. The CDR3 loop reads CASSPSSGRTYEQYF. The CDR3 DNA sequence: TGTGCCAGCAGCCCTTCTAGCGGGAGAACTTACGAGCAGTACTTC.

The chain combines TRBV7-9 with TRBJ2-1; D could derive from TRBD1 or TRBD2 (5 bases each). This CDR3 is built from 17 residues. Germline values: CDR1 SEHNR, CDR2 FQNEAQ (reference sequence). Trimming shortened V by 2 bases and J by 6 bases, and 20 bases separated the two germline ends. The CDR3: CASSLLLRDLELNEQFF. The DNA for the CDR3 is TGTGCCAGCAGCTTATTGCTGAGGGACCTGGAACTCAATGAGCAGTTCTTC.

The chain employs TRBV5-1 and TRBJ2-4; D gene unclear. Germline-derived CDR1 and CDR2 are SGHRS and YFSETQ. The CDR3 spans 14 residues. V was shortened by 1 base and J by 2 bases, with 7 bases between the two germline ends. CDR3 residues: CASSLTVTKNIQYF. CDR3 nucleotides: TGCGCCAGCAGCTTGACTGTAACCAAAAACATTCAGTACTTC.

CDR3 in amino acids: CASARSPRNYGYTF. CDR3 nucleotide sequence: TGTGCCAGCGCTAGAAGCCCACGAAACTATGGCTACACCTTC. This sequence joins TRBV27 and TRBJ1-2; D remains ambiguous. V dropped 8 bases and J dropped 2 bases, with 15 bases sitting between them. The V gene's germline CDR1 is MNHEY and CDR2 SMNVEV (reference sequence). This CDR3 is 14 amino acids long.